This TCR beta chain appears in the sequencing data of a study of blood T cells in healthy people across ages. In germline, CDR1 is SQVTM, CDR2 ANQGSEA. This CDR3 has 14 residues. The ends were cut back, 0 bases at V and 6 bases at J, with 12 bases in the middle. It was with a sample-barcoded 5' primer and a J-beta primer mix that a second PCR of roughly 6 to 11 cycles was run. Each CDR3 protein gets one entry after TCRdb re-called the 5' RACE reads with MiXCR. The table has over 750,000 distinct CDR3 sequences, around 25% seen once. This clonotype was counted ten times or more. These data are also associated with another study on T cells of mothers and their children.

This sequence was found in a boy between 10 and 17 years old in good health. The V gene is TRBV29-1, the J gene TRBJ2-1; unclear D gene. The sample taken for sequencing was blood. The CDR3 DNA reads as TGCAGCGTTGAAGATGAATCGGCTTCCAATGAGCAGTTCTTC. It codes for CSVEDESASNEQFF.